The sequence of this T cell receptor beta chain was determined in a study of cytomegalovirus exposure and HLA in healthy donors. Study in general: Within the Caucasian-associated ancestry cluster were 81% of the roughly 400 genotyped donors. Study results and caveats: Analysis was carried out at a later point, and it linked a missense DCLRE1C variant to TCR beta V- and J-gene trimming. The sole available immune exposure information was CMV serostatus.

Healthy bone marrow donors made up the donor group. With regard to this clone: Its antigen is as yet unknown.

The PCR was carried out with 60 Vbeta primers and 13 Jbeta primers. Sequencing was performed with immunoSEQ multiplex PCR; in TCRdb, only in-frame clones are kept and a portion is missing. The sample shows about 190,000 clones, 65% to 85% of them seen only once. In germline, CDR1 is GTSNPN, CDR2 SVGIG (reference sequence). V dropped 0 bases and J dropped 4; count of bases not matched to a gene: 3. This CDR3 spans 15 amino acids. The sequence was obtained from a woman younger than 30 in good health and CMV-seronegative. The rearrangement uses TRBV30 and TRBJ1-6; the match to TRBD1 covers 7 bases. Sample: PBMCs. The CDR3 nucleotides are TGTGCCTGGAGTGTAACGGGACAGTATAATTCACCCCTCCACTTT. This sequence encodes CAWSVTGQYNSPLHF. The entire variable domain, with the rest obtained from reference TRBV30 and TRBJ1-6, is as follows: SQTIHQWPATLVQPVGSPLSLECTVEGTSNPNLYWYRQAAGRGLQLLFYSVGIGQISSEVPQNLSASRPQDRQFILSSKKLLLSDSGFYLCAWSVTGQYNSPLHFGNGTRLTVT.